The rows below give T cell receptor beta chains drawn from one sample of a study of identical twins. TCRdb re-analysed the 5' RACE reads in MiXCR, keeping a single row per CDR3 protein. The sample contains some 500,000 distinct CDR3 sequences, more than 13% of which appear only once. The data also belong to a second study, concerning yellow fever vaccine responses in identical twins.

Sequenced: CD4+ T cells sorted from blood. The receptors stem from a young woman in good health. Each CDR3 is given with its conserved first and last residue.

v_gene	j_gene	CDR3aa
TRBV6-5	TRBJ2-7	CASSYSTGPLYEQYF
TRBV28	TRBJ2-7	CASNPDRVQGTNPIWGEQYF
TRBV6-4	TRBJ2-5	CASSDWTGGVGETQYF
TRBV6-1	TRBJ1-5	CASTGGGNQPQHF
TRBV7-2	TRBJ2-3	CASSLEVRGGSTDTQYF
TRBV4-3	TRBJ2-1	CASSQNSREGYNEQFF
TRBV2	TRBJ2-2	CATRPILLAGAPNTGELFF
TRBV2	TRBJ2-7	CASSEARSSGYEQYF
TRBV7-9	TRBJ2-2	CASSLRGDGELFF
TRBV28	TRBJ2-7	CASSSESGRVYEQYF
TRBV9	TRBJ2-5	CASSVGNVGQPQETQYF
TRBV9	TRBJ1-2	CASSVEGVGGYTF
TRBV2	TRBJ2-1	CASSELGGGAYNEQFF
TRBV25-1	TRBJ2-3	CASSVGGSSTDTQYF
TRBV6-5	TRBJ2-2	CASSYLGIGELFF
TRBV10-3	TRBJ2-7	CAISDQQGGNEQYF
TRBV29-1	TRBJ2-5	CSVAPGQKVTETQYF
TRBV7-2	TRBJ2-1	CASSWGAESSYNEQFF
TRBV28	TRBJ2-4	CASSPFRQMNIQYF
TRBV25-1	TRBJ2-3	CASTQGAADTQYF
TRBV7-2	TRBJ2-3	CASVRRRGAPDTQYF
TRBV6-2/TRBV6-3	TRBJ2-4	CASSPDRGIVQYF
TRBV20-1	TRBJ2-7	CSAPSHAGQGDEQYF
TRBV12-3/TRBV12-4	TRBJ2-1	CASSRPPTRTGKSSYNEQFF
TRBV5-1	TRBJ2-1	CASSLGTNNEQFF
TRBV2	TRBJ2-2	CASSREGGFTGELFF
TRBV5-1	TRBJ2-1	CASSDYNEQFF
TRBV27	TRBJ2-5	CASRPWTGETQYF
TRBV5-6	TRBJ2-7	CASSSTGTPPYEQYF
TRBV11-3	TRBJ2-3	CASSSIADSTDTQYF
TRBV6-2/TRBV6-3	TRBJ2-2	CASSPPKGQLGTGELFF
TRBV18	TRBJ2-7	CASSPSDVRQYF
TRBV11-1	TRBJ2-1	CASSPTFSGRWNEQFF
TRBV5-1	TRBJ2-6	CASSLGSSEPGGWSSGANVLTF
TRBV20-1	TRBJ2-7	CSAQTGGYEQYF
TRBV18	TRBJ2-7	CASSPLRRGNYEQYF
TRBV20-1	TRBJ2-7	CSARANGDLGEQYF
TRBV5-1	TRBJ1-5	CASSSGEVGNQPQHF
TRBV12-3/TRBV12-4	TRBJ2-5	CASSSRKDSQETQYF
TRBV12-3/TRBV12-4	TRBJ2-3	CASRTTSGLGTQYF
TRBV12-3/TRBV12-4	TRBJ1-1	CASSRTWVMNTEAFF
TRBV7-9	TRBJ2-6	CASSLTGANVLTF
TRBV20-1	TRBJ2-3	CSASLPPTLIGGAADTQYF
TRBV19	TRBJ2-1	CASSIHNEQFF
TRBV18	TRBJ2-7	CASSPRRGLSSYEQYF
TRBV5-1	TRBJ2-1	CASSLVTTYNEQFF
TRBV24-1	TRBJ1-5	CATSETGGQPQHF
TRBV11-2	TRBJ2-5	CASSSKLAGGPIGETQYF
TRBV6-5	TRBJ1-3	CASSPGGVTIYF
TRBV20-1	TRBJ2-3	CSAPYPSTDTQYF
TRBV2	TRBJ2-1	CASARDLQDQQFF
TRBV5-1	TRBJ2-1	CASSLTGLPYNEQFF